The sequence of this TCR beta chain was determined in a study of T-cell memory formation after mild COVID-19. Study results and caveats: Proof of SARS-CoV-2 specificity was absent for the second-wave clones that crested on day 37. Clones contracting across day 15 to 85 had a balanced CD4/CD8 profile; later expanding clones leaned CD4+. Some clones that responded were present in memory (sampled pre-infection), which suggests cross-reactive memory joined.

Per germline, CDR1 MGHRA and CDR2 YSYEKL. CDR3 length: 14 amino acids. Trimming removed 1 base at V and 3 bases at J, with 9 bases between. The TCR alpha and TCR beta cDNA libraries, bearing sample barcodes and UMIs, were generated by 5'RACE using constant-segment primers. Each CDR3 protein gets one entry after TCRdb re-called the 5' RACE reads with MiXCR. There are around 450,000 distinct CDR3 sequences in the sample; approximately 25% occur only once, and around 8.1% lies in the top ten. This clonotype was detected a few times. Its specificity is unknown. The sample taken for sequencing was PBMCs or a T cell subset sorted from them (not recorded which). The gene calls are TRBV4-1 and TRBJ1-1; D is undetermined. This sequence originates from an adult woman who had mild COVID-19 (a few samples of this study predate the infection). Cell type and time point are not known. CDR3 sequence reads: CASSQAAGDTEAFF. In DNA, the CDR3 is TGCGCCAGCAGCCAAGCGGCGGGTGACACTGAAGCTTTCTTT.